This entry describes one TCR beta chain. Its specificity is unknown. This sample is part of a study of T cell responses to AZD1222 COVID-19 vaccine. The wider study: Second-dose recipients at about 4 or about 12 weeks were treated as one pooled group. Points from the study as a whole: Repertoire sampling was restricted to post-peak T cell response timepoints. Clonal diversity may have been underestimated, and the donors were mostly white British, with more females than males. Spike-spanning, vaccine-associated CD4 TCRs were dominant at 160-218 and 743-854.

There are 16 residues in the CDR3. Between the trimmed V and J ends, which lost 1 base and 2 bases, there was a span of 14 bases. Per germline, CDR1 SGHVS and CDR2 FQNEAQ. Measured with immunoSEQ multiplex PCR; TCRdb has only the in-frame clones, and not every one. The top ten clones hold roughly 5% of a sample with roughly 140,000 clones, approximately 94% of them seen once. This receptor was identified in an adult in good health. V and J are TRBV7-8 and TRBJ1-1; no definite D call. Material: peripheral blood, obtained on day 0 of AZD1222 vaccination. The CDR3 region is CASSLVSLDRNTEAFF. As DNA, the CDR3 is TGTGCCAGCAGCTTAGTATCTCTAGACCGAAACACTGAAGCTTTCTTT.